Listed here are 19 T cell receptor beta chains from one sample, sequenced in a study of blood T cell repertoires in COVID-19. Sequenced by immunoSEQ multiplex PCR; TCRdb stores in-frame clones only, minus some. The sample includes about 240,000 clones, 87% seen only once; the top ten take approximately 2.4%. Sequencing input: PBMCs or T cells enriched from blood (not recorded which). These receptor sequences come from a woman in her twenties or thirties with acute COVID-19.

This rearrangement joins TRBV6-2 or TRBV6-3 to TRBJ1-2, with D unresolved. The CDR3 runs 14 residues. Trimming removed 2 bases from V and 2 bases from J, with 9 bases in between. Germline CDR1 is MNHEY and CDR2 is SVGEGT. This CDR3 reads CASSYGHPNYGYTF. The CDR3 region has the DNA TGTGCCAGCAGTTACGGGCACCCCAACTATGGCTACACCTTC.

The V gene is TRBV7-2, the J gene TRBJ1-6, with 10 bases identical to TRBD1. The CDR3 has 14 residues. Losses at the gene ends were 5 bases for V and 10 bases for J; bases not matched to a gene: 5. Germline V CDR1 and CDR2: SGHTA, FQGNSA. CDR3 in amino acids: CASSDRGLESPLHF. CDR3 bases: TGTGCCAGCAGCGACAGGGGGCTGGAATCACCCCTCCACTTT.

V gene TRBV3-1 (or the pseudogene TRBV3-2) combines with J gene TRBJ2-1; 8 bases match TRBD2. CDR1 LGHDT and CDR2 YNNKEL come from the germline V gene (reference sequence). With V trimmed by 0 bases and J by 4 bases, 5 bases remained unmatched. This CDR3 has 16 residues. CDR3: CASSQDRVAGYNEQFF. The CDR3 region has the DNA TGTGCCAGCAGCCAAGATAGAGTAGCGGGGTACAATGAGCAGTTCTTC.

The chain combines TRBV18 with TRBJ1-4, with 7 bases matching TRBD1. This CDR3 region has 15 residues. Trimming at V came to 4 bases and at J to 4 bases, leaving 6 bases not matched to a gene. Germline loops: CDR1 KGHSH, CDR2 LQKENI. CDR3 nucleotides: TGTGCCAGCTCACTCGGGACAGCCATTAATGAAAAACTGTTTTTT. Protein product: CASSLGTAINEKLFF. The whole variable domain, filled in from reference TRBV18 and TRBJ1-4, reads NAGVMQNPRHLVRRRGQEARLRCSPMKGHSHVYWYRQLPEEGLKFMVYLQKENIIDESGMPKERFSAEFPKEGPSILRIQQVVRGDSAAYFCASSLGTAINEKLFFGSGTQLSVL.

The CDR3 sequence is CASSLVPTRNTEAFF. Here the CDR3 DNA reads TGTGCCAGCAGCTTAGTCCCGACTCGAAACACTGAAGCTTTCTTT. This chain links TRBV7-9 with TRBJ1-1; no definite D call. The CDR3 totals 15 residues. Germline CDR1 is SEHNR and CDR2 is FQNEAQ (reference sequence). V lost 1 base to trimming and J lost 2 bases, with 11 bases between them. The full variable domain, in which reference TRBV7-9 and TRBJ1-1 provide the parts outside the CDR3, is DTGVSQNPRHKITKRGQNVTFRCDPISEHNRLYWYRQTLGQGPEFLTYFQNEAQLEKSRLLSDRFSAERPKGSFSTLEIQRTEQGDSAMYLCASSLVPTRNTEAFFGQGTRLTVV.

This chain uses TRBV7-9 with TRBJ2-3, with 13 bases aligning to TRBD2. V was pared by 5 bases and J by 5 bases, with 16 bases of the junction left unmatched. Looked up from germline, CDR1 is SEHNR and CDR2 is FQNEAQ (reference sequence). The CDR3 runs to 19 residues. The DNA of the CDR3 is TGTGCCAGCAGCACCCGGACAGGGCGACTAGCGGGGGGTTTAGATACGCAGTATTTT. This translates into CASSTRTGRLAGGLDTQYF. Variable domain in full (rest from reference TRBV7-9 and TRBJ2-3): DTGVSQNPRHKITKRGQNVTFRCDPISEHNRLYWYRQTLGQGPEFLTYFQNEAQLEKSRLLSDRFSAERPKGSFSTLEIQRTEQGDSAMYLCASSTRTGRLAGGLDTQYFGPGTRLTVL.

This chain uses TRBV5-6 with TRBJ1-2; D is unclear. This CDR3 contains 15 residues. CDR1 and CDR2 from the germline V gene are SGHDT and YYEEEE. V gave up 2 bases and J gave up 3 bases, with 14 bases separating them. The CDR3 coding sequence is TGTGCCAGCAGCTTTTATACAGAAAGCTACTATGGCTACACCTTC. It translates to CASSFYTESYYGYTF.

The rearrangement joins TRBV27 to TRBJ2-6; 8 bases agree with TRBD1. Germline CDR1 MNHEY, CDR2 SMNVEV (reference sequence). V gave up 3 bases and J gave up 2 bases; unmatched junction bases: 6. This CDR3 has 17 amino acids. CDR3 in amino acids: CASSLTGERTGANVLTF. The CDR3 DNA is TGTGCCAGCAGTTTGACAGGGGAACGGACTGGGGCCAACGTCCTGACTTTC.

V and J are TRBV27 and TRBJ2-1, with 8 bases fitting TRBD2. V lost 5 bases to trimming and J lost 4 bases; unmatched junction nucleotides: 7. The CDR3 loop spans 15 amino acids. Per germline, CDR1 MNHEY and CDR2 SMNVEV (reference sequence). CDR3 loop: CASSLLAAVYNEQFF. The CDR3 nucleotides are TGTGCCAGCAGTCTACTAGCGGCGGTATACAATGAGCAGTTCTTC.

The gene calls are TRBV27 and TRBJ2-7; D perhaps matches TRBD1 (6 bases). CDR3 size: 15 residues. V was trimmed by 9 bases and J by 4 bases, leaving 22 bases between them. Germline V lookup: CDR1 MNHEY, CDR2 SMNVEV (reference sequence). CDR3 DNA sequence: TGTGCCAGTTCTAGGGCAGGGGACGAGGCTTACGAGCAGTACTTC. Encoded protein: CASSRAGDEAYEQYF.

This clone was seen only once. The CDR3: CASSLSAGDSPLHF. The CDR3 DNA is TGTGCCAGCAGCTTAAGCGCGGGCGATTCACCCCTCCACTTT. The chain has TRBV7-9 and TRBJ1-6; D not certain. The germline V gene encodes CDR1 SEHNR and CDR2 FQNEAQ (reference sequence). Deletions cut 2 bases from V and 8 bases from J, with 10 bases between. The length of the CDR3 is 14 residues.

This sequence joins TRBV7-7 and TRBJ2-2, with 9 positions matching TRBD1. The CDR3 spans 15 residues. Germline V gives CDR1 SSHAT, CDR2 FNYEAQ (reference sequence). The CDR3 is CAVGTGIQVPGELFF. For the CDR3, the DNA is TGTGCGGTAGGGACAGGGATACAGGTCCCCGGGGAGCTGTTTTTT.

This clone was seen once. The rearrangement uses TRBV2 and TRBJ1-5; unclear D gene. V shed 6 bases and J shed 10 bases, with 10 bases lying between them. The CDR3 consists of 11 residues. Germline lookup yields CDR1 SNHLY and CDR2 FYNNEI. CDR3 nucleotide sequence: TGTGCCAGCAGCCTTGAGGGTCCCCAGCATTTT. Translated, it gives CASSLEGPQHF.

The chain employs TRBV4-3 and TRBJ1-1, with D maybe TRBD1 (5 bases). Germline V gives CDR1 LGHNA, CDR2 YSLEER. CDR3 length: 14 amino acids. Trimming removed 0 bases at V and 6 bases at J, with 11 bases between. The CDR3: CASSQEGGYPEAFF. DNA for the CDR3: TGCGCCAGCAGCCAAGAGGGGGGATACCCTGAAGCTTTCTTT.

The genes are TRBV2 and TRBJ1-2, with 9 bases that match TRBD1. The J segment lost 4 bases and the V segment lost 6 bases, leaving 6 bases of the junction unmatched. Germline CDR1 and CDR2: SNHLY and FYNNEI. The CDR3 is 14 residues long. Here the CDR3 reads CASREQGAVYGYTF. The DNA of the CDR3 is TGTGCCAGCAGGGAACAGGGGGCGGTCTATGGCTACACCTTC.

The chain couples TRBV19 to TRBJ2-1, with 7 bases identical to TRBD1. The CDR3 contains 14 residues. V lost 3 bases, J lost 6 bases, and 5 bases stayed unmatched. The germline V gene has CDR1 LNHDA and CDR2 SQIVND (reference sequence). CDR3 nucleotide sequence: TGTGCCAGTAGTATCCCTGGGACAGCCAATGAGCAGTTCTTC. Amino acids: CASSIPGTANEQFF.

The CDR3 region has the DNA TGCGCCAGCAGCTTGAATATAGGGGGAACCACTGAAGCTTTCTTT. Translating gives CASSLNIGGTTEAFF. V gene TRBV5-1 combines with J gene TRBJ1-1; possibly TRBD1 for D (6 bases). Germline V lookup: CDR1 SGHRS, CDR2 YFSETQ. Between the trimmed V and J ends, which lost 1 base and 4 bases, there was a span of 14 bases. The CDR3 has 15 residues.

This clone has a handful of counts. CDR3: CASSPPTGGYGYTF. The CDR3 DNA reads TGTGCCAGCAGTCCTCCGACAGGGGGCTATGGCTACACCTTC. The chain recombines TRBV28 with TRBJ1-2, with 9 bases fitting TRBD1. Germline CDR1 is MDHEN and CDR2 is SYDVKM. The ends lost 5 bases at V and 4 bases at J; junction bases unmatched: 5. The CDR3 length is 14 residues.

The V and J genes are TRBV11-2 and TRBJ1-4; 9 bases match TRBD1. V lost 3 bases, J lost 6 bases, and 5 bases stayed unmatched. The V gene's germline CDR1 is SGHAT and CDR2 FQNNGV. The CDR3 covers 15 residues. The CDR3 protein is CASSFGTGRDEKLFF. The CDR3 region has the DNA TGTGCCAGCAGCTTCGGGACAGGGAGAGATGAAAAACTGTTTTTT.